These 6 T cell receptor beta chains were sequenced from one sample in a study of blood T cell repertoires in COVID-19. Sequenced by immunoSEQ multiplex PCR; TCRdb stores in-frame clones only, minus some. The sample has approximately 450,000 clones; more than 85% are singletons. Source material: peripheral blood. The origin of the receptors is a young woman with acute or convalescent COVID-19.

This clone was seen a single time. The chain recombines TRBV27 with TRBJ2-1; perhaps TRBD2 as D (6 bases). V gave up 5 bases and J gave up 0 bases, with 11 bases separating them. This CDR3 contains 15 residues. Germline V CDR1 and CDR2: MNHEY, SMNVEV (reference sequence). Here the CDR3 reads CASSKGLSSYNEQFF. The CDR3 nucleotides are TGTGCCAGCAGTAAGGGACTTAGCTCCTACAATGAGCAGTTCTTC.

This clone was counted once. This chain joins TRBV15 and TRBJ2-7; D gene uncertain. The germline CDR1 and CDR2 sequences are LNHNV and YYDKDF (reference sequence). V lost 0 bases, J lost 2 bases, and 14 bases lay in between. This CDR3 has 16 residues. The CDR3 is CATSRDRSTLAYEQYF. CDR3 sequence (DNA): TGTGCCACCAGCAGAGATCGGAGCACCCTGGCCTACGAGCAGTACTTC.

The genes are TRBV7-3 and TRBJ2-1, with 7 nucleotides matching TRBD1. The CDR3 spans 12 residues. Germline V gene sequence: CDR1 SGHTA, CDR2 FQGTGA. Germline trimming cut 1 base from V and 9 bases from J; bases unmatched to any gene: 0. CDR3 bases: TGTGCCAGCAGCTTAAACAGGGGTGAGCAGTTCTTC. Its translation is CASSLNRGEQFF.

The chain links TRBV2 to TRBJ2-1, with 7 nucleotides matching TRBD1. Germline V gene lookup returns CDR1 SNHLY and CDR2 FYNNEI. Trimming removed 8 bases from V and 3 bases from J; junction bases left unmatched: 7. The CDR3 spans 14 residues. CDR3 nucleotide sequence: TGTGCCAGCCCGGGACAGAAAAACTACAATGAGCAGTTCTTC. It translates to CASPGQKNYNEQFF.

The V and J genes are TRBV28 and TRBJ2-7; the D gene is possibly TRBD1 (7 bases). Germline V gene sequence: CDR1 MDHEN, CDR2 SYDVKM. This CDR3 has 14 amino acids. V lost 8 bases to trimming and J lost 0 bases, with 14 bases between them. The CDR3 is CASASRGASYEQYF. The CDR3 nucleotides are TGTGCCAGCGCGTCCAGGGGGGCCTCCTACGAGCAGTACTTC.

This rearrangement joins TRBV5-1 to TRBJ2-5; 7 bases are shared with TRBD1. With V trimmed by 3 bases and J by 5 bases, 13 bases remained unmatched. The CDR3 sequence is 16 residues long. The germline V gene has CDR1 SGHRS and CDR2 YFSETQ. This CDR3 is CASSWKPTGVGETQYF. Here the CDR3 DNA reads TGCGCCAGCAGCTGGAAGCCTACAGGGGTAGGGGAGACCCAGTACTTC.